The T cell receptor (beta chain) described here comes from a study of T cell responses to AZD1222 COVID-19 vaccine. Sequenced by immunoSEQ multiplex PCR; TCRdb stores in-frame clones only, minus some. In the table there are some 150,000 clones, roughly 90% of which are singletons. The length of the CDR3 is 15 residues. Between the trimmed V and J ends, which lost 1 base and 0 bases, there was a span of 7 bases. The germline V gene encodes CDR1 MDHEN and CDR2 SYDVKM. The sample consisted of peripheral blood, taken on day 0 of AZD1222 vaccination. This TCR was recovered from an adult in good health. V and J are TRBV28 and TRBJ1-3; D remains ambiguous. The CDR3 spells CASSLSSHSGNTIYF. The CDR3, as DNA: TGTGCCAGCAGTTTATCTTCCCACTCTGGAAACACCATATATTTT.